Included here is one T cell receptor (beta chain) sequence, with context. Its antigen is not identified. Per germline, CDR1 SEHNR and CDR2 FQNEAQ (reference sequence). J was trimmed by 3 bases and V by 3 bases; bases with no gene match: 2. This CDR3 spans 15 amino acids. TCRdb itself ran the multiplex PCR reads through MiXCR, one entry per CDR3 protein. The sample records roughly 20,000 distinct CDR3 sequences, about two fifths being singletons. The data were taken from a study of breast tumors, draining lymph nodes, adjacent tissues. General observations from the study: Tumor TCR diversity was below lymph nodes but above nontumor tissue.

The TCR sequence derives from a female donor with breast cancer. Some clones in this sample may be carry-over from other donors' samples. Sequenced material: breast tumor tissue. The chain combines TRBV7-9 with TRBJ2-2; 9 positions agree with TRBD1. CDR3 sequence (DNA): TGTGCCAGCAGCTTCGGACAGGGGCACACCGGGGAGCTGTTTTTT. It translates to CASSFGQGHTGELFF. The variable domain in full, completed from reference TRBV7-9 and TRBJ2-2, reads DTGVSQNPRHKITKRGQNVTFRCDPISEHNRLYWYRQTLGQGPEFLTYFQNEAQLEKSRLLSDRFSAERPKGSFSTLEIQRTEQGDSAMYLCASSFGQGHTGELFFGEGSRLTVL.